Each of the 18 T cell receptor beta chains below was sequenced from the same sample in a study of T cell changes during pregnancy in multiple sclerosis. Using immunoSEQ multiplex PCR, the repertoire was profiled, and TCRdb retains in-frame clones only, with some absent. The sample lists about 46,000 clones, roughly 93% seen once, with about 4.7% in the top ten. Sequences were derived from CD8+ T cells from peripheral blood mononuclear cells, sampled in the first trimester of pregnancy. All receptors derive from a female donor with multiple sclerosis, enrolled in a pregnancy study.

The chain couples TRBV6-6 to TRBJ1-5; 8 bases fit TRBD1. V trimming: 2 bases; J trimming: 2 bases; junction bases outside the gene matches: 2. The CDR3 has 15 residues. Germline CDR1 reads MNHNY; CDR2 reads SVGAGI (reference sequence). CDR3 loop: CASSYVTGGNQPQHF. CDR3 nucleotide sequence: TGTGCCAGCAGTTACGTGACAGGGGGCAATCAGCCCCAGCATTTT.

CDR3 residues: CASSVEGQDERDEQFF. Written as DNA, the CDR3 is TGTGCCAGCAGCGTAGAAGGACAGGATGAGAGGGATGAGCAGTTCTTC. The chain joins TRBV9 to TRBJ2-1, with 7 bases fitting TRBD1. CDR1 is SGDLS and CDR2 is YYNGEE in the germline V gene. The CDR3 is 16 amino acids. With 0 bases clipped from V and 8 bases from J, the junction kept 11 bases outside the gene matches.

This clone was found a few times. The chain is built from TRBV27 and TRBJ1-5; 8 positions agree with TRBD1. The V gene's germline CDR1 is MNHEY and CDR2 SMNVEV (reference sequence). The CDR3 sequence is 14 residues long. The V gene end was trimmed by 6 bases and the J gene end by 8 bases; junction bases not matched to a gene: 9. CDR3 nucleotides: TGTGCCAGCAGAGTACTCAGGGGGCAGGAGCCCCAGCATTTT. This gives the protein CASRVLRGQEPQHF.

This clone showed up just once. The chain has TRBV4-3 and TRBJ2-7; the match to TRBD1 covers 7 bases. Germline V CDR1 and CDR2: LGHNA, YSLEER. This CDR3 is 18 amino acids long. Unmatched junction bases numbered 14, after V lost 0 bases and J lost 3 bases. CDR3 in DNA: TGCGCCAGCAGCCAAGAGCCTACGACAGGGTGGGGCAGCTACGAGCAGTACTTC. It yields the protein CASSQEPTTGWGSYEQYF.

The rearrangement uses TRBV28 and TRBJ2-7; TRBD1 matches at 10 bases. Germline assignment: CDR1 MDHEN and CDR2 SYDVKM. This CDR3 is 18 amino acids long. V shed 5 bases and J 2 bases; nucleotides not matched to a gene: 15. The CDR3 DNA is TGTGCCAGCAGTCCCTCCACCCTTAGGGACAGGGGACCCTACGAGCAGTACTTC. Its protein is CASSPSTLRDRGPYEQYF.

This chain joins TRBV9 and TRBJ1-2; D might be TRBD1 (5 bases). The CDR3 is made up of 14 amino acids. CDR1 is SGDLS and CDR2 is YYNGEE in the germline V gene. The germline V and J ends were trimmed by 4 bases and 7 bases, with 17 bases remaining between them. CDR3 coding DNA: TGTGCCAGCAGCCGGGGGGGAAGCGGCGGTGGCTACACCTTC. This encodes CASSRGGSGGGYTF. The full variable domain, completed using reference TRBV9 and TRBJ1-2, is DSGVTQTPKHLITATGQRVTLRCSPRSGDLSVYWYQQSLDQGLQFLIQYYNGEERAKGNILERFSAQQFPDLHSELNLSSLELGDSALYFCASSRGGSGGGYTFGSGTRLTVV.

J is TRBJ1-1 and V is TRBV6-1; D gene uncertain. Germline loops: CDR1 MNHNS, CDR2 SASEGT. V was pared by 4 bases and J by 3 bases, with 24 bases between. This CDR3 region has 18 residues. The CDR3 region has the DNA TGTGCCAGCAGTGCAAGGAGGCCGATAATTGGGGAAGACACTGAAGCTTTCTTT. This sequence encodes CASSARRPIIGEDTEAFF.

The chain combines TRBV19 with TRBJ1-1, with 8 bases that match TRBD1. With V trimmed by 6 bases and J by 6 bases, 9 bases remained unmatched. From germline, CDR1 is LNHDA and CDR2 SQIVND (reference sequence). This CDR3 is 14 amino acids long. CDR3 DNA sequence: TGTGCCAGTAGCCCCAACCAGGGGGCCGCTGAAGCTTTCTTT. This translates into CASSPNQGAAEAFF.

The rearrangement uses TRBV2 and TRBJ2-5, with D possibly TRBD1 on 5 matching bases. V was cut by 4 bases and J by 5 bases, with 11 bases left in between. From germline, CDR1 is SNHLY and CDR2 FYNNEI. This CDR3 has 13 amino acids. The CDR3 DNA is TGTGCCAGCAGTGGAGGACAACGGGAGACCCAGTACTTC. This gives the protein CASSGGQRETQYF.

V and J are TRBV9 and TRBJ2-3, with 7 bases aligning to TRBD2. Germline V gene sequence: CDR1 SGDLS, CDR2 YYNGEE. V shed 0 bases, J shed 5 bases, and the junction held 12 bases outside the gene matches. This CDR3 region has 17 residues. The CDR3 sequence: CASSVVPLAGARDTQYF. The DNA for the CDR3 is TGTGCCAGCAGCGTAGTCCCTTTGGCGGGAGCGAGAGATACGCAGTATTTT.

The rearrangement uses TRBV7-9 and TRBJ2-7; TRBD1 matches at 8 bases. With V trimmed by 7 bases and J by 5 bases, 10 bases remained unmatched. Germline V gene data show CDR1 as SEHNR and CDR2 as FQNEAQ (reference sequence). The CDR3 contains 14 residues. The CDR3 sequence: CASKGQGSAHEQYF. CDR3 sequence (DNA): TGTGCCAGCAAAGGACAGGGATCTGCTCACGAGCAGTACTTC.

This rearrangement joins TRBV4-3 to TRBJ2-7; possibly TRBD1 for D (5 bases). Germline CDR1 LGHNA, CDR2 YSLEER. The CDR3 contains 15 residues. V shed 0 bases and J shed 4 bases, with 13 bases lying between them. CDR3 sequence reads: CASSQEGALGYEQYF. The CDR3 DNA reads TGCGCCAGCAGCCAAGAAGGGGCCTTGGGATACGAGCAGTACTTC.

The chain links TRBV7-2 to TRBJ2-3, with 15 positions matching TRBD2. Trimming took 5 bases from V and 6 from J; bases not matched to a gene: 9. Germline-derived CDR1 and CDR2 are SGHTA and FQGNSA. The CDR3 length is 17 residues. As DNA, the CDR3 is TGTGCCAGCAGCCTCGGGACTAGCGGGGGGCCCGGGGATACGCAGTATTTT. Its translation is CASSLGTSGGPGDTQYF.

The chain uses TRBV7-9 and TRBJ1-4, with TRBD1 identical over 8 bases. The germline gives CDR1 SEHNR, CDR2 FQNEAQ (reference sequence). There are 17 residues in the CDR3. V shed 5 bases and J 5 bases; nucleotides not matched to a gene: 13. The CDR3 DNA sequence: TGTGCCAGCAGCGCCGGACAGGGCCCGGGGCCGAATGAAAAACTGTTTTTT. This gives the protein CASSAGQGPGPNEKLFF.

The rearrangement joins TRBV7-8 to TRBJ2-7, with a weak D call TRBD1 (5 bases). The CDR3 loop spans 15 amino acids. V was shortened by 1 base and J by 3 bases, with 13 bases between the two germline ends. Looked up from germline, CDR1 is SGHVS and CDR2 is FQNEAQ. CDR3 loop: CASSLEQAVLYEQYF. CDR3 bases: TGTGCCAGCAGCTTAGAACAGGCAGTCCTCTACGAGCAGTACTTC.

The rearrangement joins TRBV9 to TRBJ2-3; TRBD2 matches 11 bases. The V gene's germline CDR1 is SGDLS and CDR2 YYNGEE. V gave up 3 bases and J gave up 0 bases; unmatched junction bases: 3. The CDR3 covers 16 residues. The CDR3 loop is CASSGRLAGSTDTQYF. Here the CDR3 DNA reads TGTGCCAGCAGCGGGCGACTAGCGGGGAGCACAGATACGCAGTATTTT.

This chain links TRBV19 with TRBJ1-2, with D possibly being TRBD1 (6 bases). V was trimmed by 4 bases and J by 6 bases, leaving 9 bases between them. The CDR3 covers 12 residues. Germline CDR1 and CDR2: LNHDA and SQIVND (reference sequence). This chain's CDR3 is CASSTQGDGYTF. For the CDR3, the DNA is TGTGCCAGTAGTACACAGGGAGATGGCTACACCTTC. Drawing the rest from reference TRBV19 and TRBJ1-2, the complete variable domain is DGGITQSPKYLFRKEGQNVTLSCEQNLNHDAMYWYRQDPGQGLRLIYYSQIVNDFQKGDIAEGYSVSREKKESFPLTVTSAQKNPTAFYLCASSTQGDGYTFGSGTRLTVV.

The chain is built from TRBV2 and TRBJ1-5; 9 nucleotides line up with TRBD1. CDR1 and CDR2 (germline): SNHLY, FYNNEI. CDR3 size: 14 residues. J lost 5 bases, V lost 7 bases, and 6 bases had no gene match. The DNA of the CDR3 is TGTGCCAGCAAAAGACAGGGGGATGATCAGCCCCAGCATTTT. Amino acid sequence: CASKRQGDDQPQHF.